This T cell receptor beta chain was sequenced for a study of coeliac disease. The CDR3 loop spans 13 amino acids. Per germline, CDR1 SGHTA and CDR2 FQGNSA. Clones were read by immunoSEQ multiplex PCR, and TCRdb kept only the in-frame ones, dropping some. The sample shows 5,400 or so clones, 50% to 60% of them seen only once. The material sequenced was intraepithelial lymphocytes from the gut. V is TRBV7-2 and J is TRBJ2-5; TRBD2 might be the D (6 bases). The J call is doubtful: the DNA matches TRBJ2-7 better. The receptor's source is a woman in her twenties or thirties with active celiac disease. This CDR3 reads CASSSWDFHEQYF. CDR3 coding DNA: TGTGCCAGCAGCTCATGGGACTTCCACGAGCAGTACTTC.